One and the same sample provided the 12 T cell receptor beta chains below, sequenced in a study of OX40 agonist ivuxolimab in advanced cancers. Assay used: immunoSEQ multiplex PCR; TCRdb lists only in-frame clones, some missing. The sample shows under 35,000 clones, around 85% of them seen only once. This material consisted of CD4+ or CD8+ T cells sorted from blood, taken in a trial of the OX40 agonist ivuxolimab. The source of these receptors is an adult with an advanced solid tumor such as melanoma, head and neck, liver or kidney cancer.

This clone was seen a handful of times. This chain connects TRBV5-4 to TRBJ1-1; the D is unclear. The CDR3 contains 15 residues. V was trimmed by 4 bases and J by 3 bases, leaving 16 bases between them. Looked up from germline, CDR1 is SGHNT and CDR2 is YYREEE (reference sequence). CDR3 sequence (DNA): TGTGCCAGCAGCCGGGGAACCGGGGAGGACACTGAAGCTTTCTTT. Protein product: CASSRGTGEDTEAFF.

The chain has TRBV5-4 and TRBJ1-1; 8 bases agree with TRBD1. CDR1 is SGHNT and CDR2 is YYREEE in the germline V gene (reference sequence). V lost 5 bases and J lost 1; bases outside the gene matches: 10. The CDR3 is 16 amino acids. In DNA, the CDR3 is TGTGCCAGCAGTTCCCCCTGGACAGGGCCGAACACTGAAGCTTTCTTT. Its protein product is CASSSPWTGPNTEAFF.

This clone was seen just once. The chain recombines TRBV27 with TRBJ1-1; a weak D match, TRBD1 (5 bases). This CDR3 comprises 15 residues. Germline CDR1 reads MNHEY; CDR2 reads SMNVEV (reference sequence). V was clipped by 3 bases and J by 1 base, with 12 bases between them. Written as DNA, the CDR3 is TGTGCCAGCAGTTTTTGGCGGGGGGAGAACACTGAAGCTTTCTTT. Translating gives CASSFWRGENTEAFF.

CDR3 DNA: TGTGCCTGGAGTGGAGGGACAGCGAACACCGGGGAGCTGTTTTTT. Residues: CAWSGGTANTGELFF. The chain couples TRBV30 to TRBJ2-2, with 7 bases lining up with TRBD1. This CDR3 is built from 15 residues. Unmatched junction bases numbered 2, after V lost 1 base and J lost 0 bases. CDR1 and CDR2 (germline): GTSNPN, SVGIG (reference sequence). The full variable domain, with the rest looked up from reference TRBV30 and TRBJ2-2, is SQTIHQWPATLVQPVGSPLSLECTVEGTSNPNLYWYRQAAGRGLQLLFYSVGIGQISSEVPQNLSASRPQDRQFILSSKKLLLSDSGFYLCAWSGGTANTGELFFGEGSRLTVL.

This clone is labeled medium-sized. The CDR3 here is CASSQAGHLWGYTF. DNA of the CDR3: TGTGCCAGCAGCCAAGCGGGGCACCTTTGGGGCTACACCTTC. The rearrangement links TRBV14 to TRBJ1-2, with D maybe TRBD1 (5 bases). The CDR3 runs 14 residues. Germline values: CDR1 SGHDN, CDR2 FVKESK. Trimming took off 1 base at V and 8 bases at J, with 14 bases between the two ends.

J is TRBJ2-7 and V is TRBV14, with D perhaps TRBD2 (5 bases). The CDR3 has 15 residues. V was pared by 0 bases and J by 2 bases, with 11 bases between. Germline lookup yields CDR1 SGHDN and CDR2 FVKESK. The CDR3 DNA reads as TGTGCCAGCAGCCAAGATACTAGAAGAGCCTACGAGCAGTACTTC. It specifies CASSQDTRRAYEQYF.

The J gene is TRBJ1-5, the V gene TRBV19; 7 bases are a match to TRBD1. Germline trimming cut 4 bases from V and 10 bases from J; bases unmatched to any gene: 25. Per germline, CDR1 LNHDA and CDR2 SQIVND (reference sequence). The CDR3 has 19 amino acids. CDR3 DNA sequence: TGTGCCAGTAGTACTCTCCCCTCCCGCACACGGGACAGAAGCCTTCCCCAGCATTTT. Protein: CASSTLPSRTRDRSLPQHF. Filled out from reference TRBV19 and TRBJ1-5, the complete variable domain reads DGGITQSPKYLFRKEGQNVTLSCEQNLNHDAMYWYRQDPGQGLRLIYYSQIVNDFQKGDIAEGYSVSREKKESFPLTVTSAQKNPTAFYLCASSTLPSRTRDRSLPQHFGDGTRLSIL.

The chain is built from TRBV6-1 and TRBJ2-5; 7 bases match TRBD1. V lost 3 bases and J lost 2; bases outside the gene matches: 9. The CDR3 spans 16 residues. In germline, CDR1 is MNHNS, CDR2 SASEGT. The CDR3 spells CASSDFTGEGQETQYF. CDR3 bases: TGTGCCAGCAGTGATTTTACAGGGGAAGGTCAAGAGACCCAGTACTTC.

V and J are TRBV28 and TRBJ1-1; 7 bases are a match to TRBD1. Unmatched junction bases numbered 7, after V lost 8 bases and J lost 1 base. This CDR3 contains 14 residues. Germline assignment: CDR1 MDHEN and CDR2 SYDVKM. The CDR3 protein is CASGLDRQNTEAFF. Here the CDR3 DNA reads TGTGCCAGCGGCTTGGACAGGCAGAACACTGAAGCTTTCTTT.

The chain employs TRBV5-6 and TRBJ2-7; unclear D gene. V gave up 2 bases and J gave up 5 bases, with 8 bases separating them. The length of the CDR3 is 12 residues. Germline CDR1 is SGHDT and CDR2 is YYEEEE. The CDR3 loop is CASSLRRHEQYF. Here the CDR3 DNA reads TGTGCCAGCAGCTTACGAAGGCACGAGCAGTACTTC.

The J gene is TRBJ1-2, the V gene TRBV11-2; possibly TRBD1 for D (5 bases). The V gene lost 5 bases and the J gene lost 8 bases, with 18 bases spanning the gap. The CDR3 has 14 amino acids. Germline values: CDR1 SGHAT, CDR2 FQNNGV. The CDR3 DNA sequence: TGTGCCAGCAGCCGGGGGATTGTTAGACGAGGCTACACCTTC. Its translation is CASSRGIVRRGYTF.

The chain recombines TRBV7-6 with TRBJ1-1, with TRBD1 matching 7 bases. The CDR3 has 13 residues. Germline V lookup: CDR1 SGHVS, CDR2 FNYEAQ. Unmatched junction bases numbered 1, after V lost 5 bases and J lost 1 base. The CDR3 DNA follows: TGTGCCAGCAGCCAGGGGGGGAACACTGAAGCTTTCTTT. As protein: CASSQGGNTEAFF.